This T cell receptor (beta chain) was sequenced for a study of blood T cell repertoires in COVID-19. Study context: Some COVID-19 samples were acute and others convalescent; all came from the United States, Italy and Spain. PBMCs, B-cell-depleted T cells, or T cells were the source of the cDNA or gDNA that made up the material.

The CDR3 length is 16 residues. Germline CDR1 reads LGHDT; CDR2 reads YNNKEL (reference sequence). V dropped 0 bases and J dropped 0 bases, with 9 bases sitting between them. Authors' processing steps: Estimation of nucleated cell counts was performed using reference gene primer amplification. The method was immunoSEQ multiplex PCR; TCRdb's version includes in-frame clones alone and lacks a portion of them. That table supplies the V and J calls and clone size; D and trimming were determined from the DNA. The data hold 150,000 to 200,000 clones, with approximately 87% observed a single time. This receptor was identified in a man aged 18 to 29 with active or convalescent COVID-19. This chain uses TRBV3-1 (or the pseudogene TRBV3-2) with TRBJ1-5, with D perhaps TRBD1 (5 bases). Material: peripheral blood. CDR3 nucleotides: TGTGCCAGCAGCCAAGAATGGGGGGATAGCAATCAGCCCCAGCATTTT. Its protein product is CASSQEWGDSNQPQHF.